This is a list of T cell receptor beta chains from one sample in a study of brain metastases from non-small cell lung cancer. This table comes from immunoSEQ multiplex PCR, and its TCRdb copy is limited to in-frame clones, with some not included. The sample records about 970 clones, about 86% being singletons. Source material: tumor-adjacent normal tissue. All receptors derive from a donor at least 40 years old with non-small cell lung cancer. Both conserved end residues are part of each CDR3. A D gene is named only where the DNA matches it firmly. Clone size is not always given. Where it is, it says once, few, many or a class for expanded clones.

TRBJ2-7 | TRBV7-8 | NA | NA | TGTGCCAGCAGCTTAGGCTCCCACTCCTACGAGCAGTACTTC | CASSLGSHSYEQYF
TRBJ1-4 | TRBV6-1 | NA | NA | TGTGCCAGCAGTGAAGCTGGCTTCTCGGGGGAAAAACTGTTTTTT | CASSEAGFSGEKLFF
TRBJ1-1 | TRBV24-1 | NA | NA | TGTGCCACCAGTGACGGGGCTGGCACTGAAGCTTTCTTT | CATSDGAGTEAFF
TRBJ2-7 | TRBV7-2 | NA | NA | TGTGCCAGCAGCCTTTCGCGTGGCGAGCAGTACTTC | CASSLSRGEQYF
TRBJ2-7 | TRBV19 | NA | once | TGTGCCAGCTCGCCGTCCCAATACGAGCAGTACTTC | CASSPSQYEQYF
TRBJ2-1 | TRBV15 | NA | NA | TGTGCCACCAGCAGAGAGGGCCGAAACAACGATGAGCAGTTCTTC | CATSREGRNNDEQFF
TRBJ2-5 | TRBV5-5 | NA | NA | TGTGCCAGCAGCTTCTTTGACCAGGCCCGGACCCAGTACTTC | CASSFFDQARTQYF
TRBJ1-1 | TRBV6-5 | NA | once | TGTGCCAGCAGTTACTTCGGGGACACTGAAGCTTTCTTT | CASSYFGDTEAFF
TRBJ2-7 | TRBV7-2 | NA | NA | TGTGCCAGCAGCTTCGGGGTAGGCTACGAGCAGTACTTC | CASSFGVGYEQYF
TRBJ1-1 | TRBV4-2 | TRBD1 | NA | TGTGCCAGCAGCAAAATCACAGGGGGTGACACTGAAGCTTTCTTT | CASSKITGGDTEAFF
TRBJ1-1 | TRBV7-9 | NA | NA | TGTGCCAGCAGCTCCTCCGATAGTAGAGCTTTCTTT | CASSSSDSRAFF
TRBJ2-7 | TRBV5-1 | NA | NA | TGCGCCAGCAGCTTCCAGGGGAACTACGAGCAGTACTTC | CASSFQGNYEQYF
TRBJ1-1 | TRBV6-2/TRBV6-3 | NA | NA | TGTGCCAGCAGTTACCCTAACCCTGAAGCTTTCTTT | CASSYPNPEAFF
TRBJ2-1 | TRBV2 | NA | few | TGTGCCAGGCGACCAAGCGCAAGCTCCTACAATGAGCAGTTCTTC | CARRPSASSYNEQFF
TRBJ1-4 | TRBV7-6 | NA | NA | TGTGCCAGCAGCTTGGAGCGATTTCTTGCAGTGACAAAGATTGAAAAACTGTTTTTT | CASSLERFLAVTKIEKLFF
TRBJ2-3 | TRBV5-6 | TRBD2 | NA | TGTGCCAGCACCTTGGCCCCTAGCGGGGGTTTAGATACGCAGTATTTT | CASTLAPSGGLDTQYF
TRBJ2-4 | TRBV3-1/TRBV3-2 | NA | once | TGTGCCAGCAGCCTGGGAACCGGACCGCATAACATTCAGTACTTC | CASSLGTGPHNIQYF
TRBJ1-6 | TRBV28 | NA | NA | TGTGCCAGCAGTTCCCCTAATTCACCCCTCCACTTT | CASSSPNSPLHF
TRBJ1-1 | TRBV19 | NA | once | TGTGCCAGTAGTATGGGGGCGGGCAGCTGGTGGGACACTGAAGCTTTCTTT | CASSMGAGSWWDTEAFF
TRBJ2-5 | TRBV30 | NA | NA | TGTGCCTGGAGCAATACAGGGGCGGGGGAGACCCAGTACTTC | CAWSNTGAGETQYF
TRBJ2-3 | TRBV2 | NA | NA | TGTGCCAGCAGTGAAGCCCCGCGGGCAACCGGAACTAGTGGCACAGATACGCAGTATTTT | CASSEAPRATGTSGTDTQYF
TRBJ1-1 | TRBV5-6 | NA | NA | TGTGCCAGCAGGCCCCGGGAGAGGGGTGGGACTGAAGCTTTCTTT | CASRPRERGGTEAFF
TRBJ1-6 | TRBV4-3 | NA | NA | TGCGCCAGCAGCCAAGATCGGCAGGGAGGTTCACCCCTCCACTTT | CASSQDRQGGSPLHF
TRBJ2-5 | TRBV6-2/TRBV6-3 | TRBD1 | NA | TGTGCCAGCAGTTACTCACGGACAGGGAGACAAGAGACCCAGTACTTC | CASSYSRTGRQETQYF
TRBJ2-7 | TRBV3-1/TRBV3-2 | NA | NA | TGTGCCAGCAGCTTGACTAGTGGGGCCCACGAGCAGTACTTC | CASSLTSGAHEQYF
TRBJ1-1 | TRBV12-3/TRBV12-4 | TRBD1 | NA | TGTGCCAGCAGGACACAGGGGGCGCCTGCTTTCTTT | CASRTQGAPAFF
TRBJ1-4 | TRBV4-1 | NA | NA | TGCGCCAGCGCAGATCTTCCGTCCCGAGGTGAAAAACTGTTTTTT | CASADLPSRGEKLFF
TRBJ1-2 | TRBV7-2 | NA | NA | TGTGCCAGCCACCGGGGAGGAACTAACTATGGCTACACCTTC | CASHRGGTNYGYTF
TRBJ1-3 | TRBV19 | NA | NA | TGTGCCAGTAGTAATGGACACCACCTCTTCGAAGGTGGAAACACCATATATTTT | CASSNGHHLFEGGNTIYF
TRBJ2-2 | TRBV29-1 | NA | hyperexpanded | TGCAGCGCTAACAGGGGAGGGACCGGGGAGCTGTTTTTT | CSANRGGTGELFF
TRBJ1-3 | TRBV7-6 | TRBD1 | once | TGTGCCAGCAGCTTGGAGGGGGCGAATACTGGAAACACCATATATTTT | CASSLEGANTGNTIYF
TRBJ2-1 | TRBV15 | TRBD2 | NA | TGTGCCACCAGCAGAGATAGCGGGACCTATAATGAGCAGTTCTTC | CATSRDSGTYNEQFF
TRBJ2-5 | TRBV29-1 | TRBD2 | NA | TGCAGCGTCCAACGGGGACTATTTCCTGCCGGGACCCAGTACTTC | CSVQRGLFPAGTQYF
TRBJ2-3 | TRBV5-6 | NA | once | TGTGCCAGCAGCTTACGATCGGGATCTAGCACAGATACGCAGTATTTT | CASSLRSGSSTDTQYF
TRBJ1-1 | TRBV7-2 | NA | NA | TGTGCCAGCAGCTTAGTCTGGAACATGAACACTGAAGCTTTCTTT | CASSLVWNMNTEAFF
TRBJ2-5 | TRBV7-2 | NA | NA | TGTGCCAGCAGCCCGGACAGAACCTTACAAGAGACCCAGTACTTC | CASSPDRTLQETQYF
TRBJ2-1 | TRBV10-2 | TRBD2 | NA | TGCGCCAGCATGAGTCTAGCGGGGGATAATGAGCAGTTCTTC | CASMSLAGDNEQFF
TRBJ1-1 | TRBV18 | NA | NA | TGTGCCAGCTCACCTTCCGACAGGGAAGCTTTCTTT | CASSPSDREAFF
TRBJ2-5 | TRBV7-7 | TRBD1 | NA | TGTGCCAGCAGCACCGGGACAGGGGGAGTAGGGGAGACCCAGTACTTC | CASSTGTGGVGETQYF
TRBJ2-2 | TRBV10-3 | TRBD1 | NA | TGTGCCATCAGTGCGACAGGGGACACCGGGGAGCTGTTTTTT | CAISATGDTGELFF
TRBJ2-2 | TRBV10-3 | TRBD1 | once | TGTGCCAACTCACAGGGGGCGGACACCGGGGAGCTGTTTTTT | CANSQGADTGELFF
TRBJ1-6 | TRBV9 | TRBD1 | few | TGTGCCAGCAGCGGACGACAGGGGAACGCACCCCTCCACTTT | CASSGRQGNAPLHF
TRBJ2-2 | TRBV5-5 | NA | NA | TGTGCCAGCAGCCCGCCCAGTATTGCCGGGGAGCTGTTTTTT | CASSPPSIAGELFF
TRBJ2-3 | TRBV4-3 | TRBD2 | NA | TGCGCCAGCGCAGGAGCGGGGGCTGATACGCAGTATTTT | CASAGAGADTQYF
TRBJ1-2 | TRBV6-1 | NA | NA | TGTGCCAGCAGTGAAAGCGGGGGTAACTATGGCTACACCTTC | CASSESGGNYGYTF
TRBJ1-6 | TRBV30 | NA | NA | TGTGCCTGGAGTGAGGGGAATTCACCCCTCCACTTT | CAWSEGNSPLHF
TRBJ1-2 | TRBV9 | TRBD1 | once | TGTGCCAGCAGGTCCCGGGACAGGATTAACTATGGCTACACCTTC | CASRSRDRINYGYTF
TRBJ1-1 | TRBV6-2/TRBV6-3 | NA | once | TGTGCCAGCAGTTCTTGGCAGCTGAACACTGAAGCTTTCTTT | CASSSWQLNTEAFF
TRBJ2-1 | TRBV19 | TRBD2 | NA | TGTGCCAGTGCCGATAGTCTGGGGACTAGGCTGTCCTACAATGAGCAGTTCTTC | CASADSLGTRLSYNEQFF
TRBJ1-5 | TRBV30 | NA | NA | TGTGCCTGGAGTGTTGGCACTCATCAGCCCCAGCATTTT | CAWSVGTHQPQHF
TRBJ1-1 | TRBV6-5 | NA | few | TGTGCCAGCAGAGATCTCCCCACTGAAGCTTTCTTT | CASRDLPTEAFF
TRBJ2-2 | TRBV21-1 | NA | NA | TGTGCCAGCAGCAAACTGAGGGACCCCGGGGAGCTGTTTTTT | CASSKLRDPGELFF
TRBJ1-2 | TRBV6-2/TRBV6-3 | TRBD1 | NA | TGTGCCAACAGTTACTCGCGGGGACAGTCCTATAGCTACACCTTC | CANSYSRGQSYSYTF
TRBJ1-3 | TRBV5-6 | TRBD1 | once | TGTGCCAGCAGCCCCACAGGGGGGACTGGAAACACCATATATTTT | CASSPTGGTGNTIYF
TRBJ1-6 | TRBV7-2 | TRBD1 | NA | TGTGCCAGCAGCGGACAGGGGGGTAATAATTCACCCCTCCACTTT | CASSGQGGNNSPLHF
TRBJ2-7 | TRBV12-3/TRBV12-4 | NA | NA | TGTGCCAGCAACCCAAAGACAGGTGACGAGCAGTACTTC | CASNPKTGDEQYF
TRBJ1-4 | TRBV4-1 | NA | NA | TGCGCCAGCAGCCAAGATGCGCAGGTATTGTCTGCAACTAATGAAAAACTGTTTTTT | CASSQDAQVLSATNEKLFF
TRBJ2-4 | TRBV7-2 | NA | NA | TGTGCCAGCAGCTTGGACGGACAGTCCTGGGCCTTC | CASSLDGQSWAF
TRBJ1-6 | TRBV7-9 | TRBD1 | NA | TGTGCCAGCAGGCAGGACAGGGGCTCACCCCTCCACTTT | CASRQDRGSPLHF
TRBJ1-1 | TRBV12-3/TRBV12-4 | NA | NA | TGTGCCAGCAGTTTCTCAGGAGAAGCTTTCTTT | CASSFSGEAFF